This T cell receptor beta chain was captured in a study of shared clonotypes between healthy human individuals. Turning to the study itself: A couple of women and a few men aged 18 to 49 made up the donors. Notes on the study in general: A reduction in generation probabilities was seen for non-shared clonotypes relative to those shared by all four donors.

Concerning this clone: Its antigen is undetermined.

There are 13 residues in the CDR3. V shed 4 bases and J 0 bases; nucleotides not matched to a gene: 0. Germline V CDR1 and CDR2: SQVTM, ANQGSEA. Deep level was the assay's run setting. Every immunoSEQ plate was one replicate of a subset's evenly spread DNA. TCRdb's copy holds only in-frame clones and misses some; the assay was immunoSEQ multiplex PCR. Of 400,000 or so clones in the sample, approximately 96% were seen once. Sequences were obtained from memory CD8+ T cells sorted from blood. Subset described: CD45RO+ cells pooled with CCR7-negative TemRA cells. This receptor was obtained from a young man in good health. V gene TRBV29-1 combines with J gene TRBJ2-3, with 8 bases aligning to TRBD2. The CDR3: CSVASGSTDTQYF. DNA of the CDR3: TGCAGCGTTGCTAGCGGGAGCACAGATACGCAGTATTTT.